This record covers a single T cell receptor (beta chain). It has no known antigen specificity. It has no much larger one-base neighbor in the sample; base qualities were not kept. This entry belongs to a study of spatial heterogeneity in lung cancer (dated by TCRdb to between 2018 and 2021). In the study overall: Donors were some 67 patients with early-stage, untreated non-small cell lung cancer from the lung TRACERx cohort. Follow-up PBMC samples were sequenced whenever available, with the median time to follow-up being around two years after resection. Beta-chain transcripts were consistently detected in greater numbers than alpha-chain transcripts, which likely reflected higher beta-chain transcript abundance. In the raw uncorrected reads, each unique combination of TCR and UMI appeared more than ten times on average. The study quantitatively compared TCR alpha and beta repertoires across multiple tumor regions, matched nontumor lung and blood in non-small cell lung cancer. Nonsynonymous mutation counts, determined by whole-exome sequencing of tumor tissue, were related to TCR repertoire features. Both alpha and beta chains were TCR-sequenced in samples taken at surgery, namely 220 tumor regions, around 64 matched nontumor lung samples and 55 to 60 PBMC samples.

The sample's time point label, decoded: blood at routine non-recurrence follow-up after resection. TCR sequencing used whole RNA extracted from tumor and nontumor lung tissue, or from cryopreserved PBMC samples, without cell sorting. Only patients with enough RNA available from two or more tumor regions were chosen for TCR sequencing. Paper-wide results and their limitations: Ubiquitous expanded tumor TCRs were detected in blood more often at tumor resection than at routine follow-up. Only 15 or so patients were included in the comparisons of baseline and follow-up blood repertoires. Additional single-cell paired TCR alpha and beta sequencing was considered necessary to confirm, at a functional level, the hypothesis that regional TCRs recognize regional mutations.

The receptor library was made with 5' RACE. The sequencing machine was a NextSeq 500. To allow correction of PCR and sequencing errors, the TCR library protocol tagged every TCR cDNA molecule with a unique molecular identifier. The study's processing was this. Decombinator tools were used for TCR identification, UMI-based error correction and CDR3 extraction. TCRs above a frequency of 2 per 1,000, corresponding to the top 1% of the tumor frequency distribution, were defined as expanded. Renyi diversity was calculated using the R vegan package after each repertoire was subsampled 100 times to 5,000 TCRs. CDR3 similarity networks were built from amino acid triplet string-kernel similarity, with CDR3s being connected when pairwise similarity was above 0.82. TCRdb reran the public reads through fastp at Q25 and MiXCR, keeping productive beta chains. Every distinct CDR3 protein forms one entry, paired with its most common genes and DNA. TCRdb, not the authors, supplied the V and J calls. The sample yields about 110,000 distinct CDR3 sequences; roughly 10% were counted once. The ten largest clonotypes hold 20% to 25% of the sample.

This specimen consisted of PBMCs, obtained at follow-up. The sequence derives from a female donor with early-stage non-small cell lung cancer.

The CDR3 region has the sequence CASSQTNSGRAGNEQFF. The DNA sequence reads TGTGCCAGCAGCCAAACTAATAGCGGGAGGGCCGGAAATGAGCAGTTCTTC. The sequence links TRBV14 to TRBJ2-1; 11 of the junction bases match TRBD2. Including the terminal cysteine and phenylalanine, the CDR3 comprises 17 residues. CDR3 DNA only is kept here, 51 bases in frame from base 1. V trim: 2 bases; J trim: 7 bases; unmatched bases: 10. CDR1 and CDR2 (SGHDN, FVKESK) derive from the germline V gene. Here the CDR3 is joined to the reference TRBV14 and TRBJ2-1 genes, and the full variable domain is: EAGVTQFPSHSVIEKGQTVTLRCDPISGHDNLYWYRRVMGKEIKFLLHFVKESKQDESGMPNNRFLAERTGGTYSTLKVQPAELEDSGVYFCASSQTNSGRAGNEQFFGPGTRLTVL.